The present TCR beta chain was sequenced within a study of blood T cell repertoires in COVID-19. Study in general: Samples representing acute and convalescent COVID-19 were sourced from the United States, Italy and Spain. T cells, B-cell-depleted T cells, or PBMCs supplied cDNA or gDNA.

CDR3 length equals 16 residues. Germline-derived CDR1 and CDR2 are SGHRS and YFSETQ. V gave up 0 bases and J gave up 7 bases, with 16 bases separating them. Original handling: From reference gene primer amplification, estimates of nucleated cell counts were derived. Generated by immunoSEQ multiplex PCR, the TCRdb table keeps only in-frame clones and is missing some. V and J calls and clone size are given by that table; D and trimming were obtained from the DNA. The table has some 270,000 clones, approximately 86% seen once. The sequenced sample was peripheral blood. This TCR was sampled from a woman aged 55-70 years who had recovered from COVID-19. This chain joins TRBV5-1 and TRBJ1-4; a weak D match, TRBD1 (6 bases). The CDR3 sequence: CASSLAQGTNTEKLFF. The CDR3 DNA reads TGCGCCAGCAGCTTGGCCCAGGGGACAAATACTGAAAAACTGTTTTTT.